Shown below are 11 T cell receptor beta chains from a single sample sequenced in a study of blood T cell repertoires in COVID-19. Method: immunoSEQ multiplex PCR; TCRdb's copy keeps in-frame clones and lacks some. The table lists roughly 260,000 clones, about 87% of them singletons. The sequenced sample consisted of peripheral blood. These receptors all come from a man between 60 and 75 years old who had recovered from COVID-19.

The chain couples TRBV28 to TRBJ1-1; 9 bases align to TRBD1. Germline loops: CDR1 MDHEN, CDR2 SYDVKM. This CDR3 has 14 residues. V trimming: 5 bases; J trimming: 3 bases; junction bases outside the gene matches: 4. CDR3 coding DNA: TGTGCCAGCAGTCCCGGGACAGGGTACACTGAAGCTTTCTTT. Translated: CASSPGTGYTEAFF.

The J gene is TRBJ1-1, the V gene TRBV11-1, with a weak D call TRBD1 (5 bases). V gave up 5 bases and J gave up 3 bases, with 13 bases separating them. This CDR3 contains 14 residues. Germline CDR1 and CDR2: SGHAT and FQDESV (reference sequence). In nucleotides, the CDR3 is TGTGCCAGCAGCCGCTTTCCAGGGTACACTGAAGCTTTCTTT. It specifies CASSRFPGYTEAFF.

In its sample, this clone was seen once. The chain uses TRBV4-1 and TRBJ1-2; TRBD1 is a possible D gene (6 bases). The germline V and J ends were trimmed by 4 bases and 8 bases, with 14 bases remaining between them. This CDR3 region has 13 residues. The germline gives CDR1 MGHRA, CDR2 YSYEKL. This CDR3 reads CASSRTARGGYTF. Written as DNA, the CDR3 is TGCGCCAGCAGCCGGACAGCGAGAGGGGGCTACACCTTC.

In nucleotides, the CDR3 is TGTGCCAGCAGACGACAGGGGGAAAAACTGTTTTTT. Translated: CASRRQGEKLFF. This chain uses TRBV6-6 with TRBJ1-4, with 8 bases matching TRBD1. V was clipped by 6 bases and J by 8 bases; unmatched bases: 2. CDR3 length: 12 residues. The germline V gene encodes CDR1 MNHNY and CDR2 SVGAGI (reference sequence).

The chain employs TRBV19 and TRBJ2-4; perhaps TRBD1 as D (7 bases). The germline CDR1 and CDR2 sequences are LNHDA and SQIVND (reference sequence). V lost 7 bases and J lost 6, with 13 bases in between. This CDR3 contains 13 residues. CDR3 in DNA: TGTGCCAGTACCACGCAGGGGGGAAACATTCAGTACTTC. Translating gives CASTTQGGNIQYF.

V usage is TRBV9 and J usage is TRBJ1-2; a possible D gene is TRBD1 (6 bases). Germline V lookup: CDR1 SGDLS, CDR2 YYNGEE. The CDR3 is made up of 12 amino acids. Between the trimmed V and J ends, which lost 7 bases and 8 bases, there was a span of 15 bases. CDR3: CASYRAGGGYTF. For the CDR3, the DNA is TGTGCCAGCTACAGGGCTGGAGGCGGCTACACCTTC.

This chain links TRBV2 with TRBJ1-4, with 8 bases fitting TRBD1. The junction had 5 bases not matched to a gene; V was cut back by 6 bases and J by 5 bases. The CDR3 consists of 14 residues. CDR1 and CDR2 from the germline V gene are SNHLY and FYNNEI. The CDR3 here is CASRRTGRNEKLFF. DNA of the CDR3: TGTGCCAGCAGGAGGACAGGGAGGAATGAAAAACTGTTTTTT. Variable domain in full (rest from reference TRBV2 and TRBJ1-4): EPEVTQTPSHQVTQMGQEVILRCVPISNHLYFYWYRQILGQKVEFLVSFYNNEISEKSEIFDDQFSVERPDGSNFTLKIRSTKLEDSAMYFCASRRTGRNEKLFFGSGTQLSVL.

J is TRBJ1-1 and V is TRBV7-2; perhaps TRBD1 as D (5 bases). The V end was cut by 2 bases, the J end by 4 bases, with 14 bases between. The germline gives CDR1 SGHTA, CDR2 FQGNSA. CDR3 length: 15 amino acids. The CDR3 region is CASSLTGGLGTEAFF. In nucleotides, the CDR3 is TGTGCCAGCAGCTTAACCGGGGGGTTGGGCACTGAAGCTTTCTTT.

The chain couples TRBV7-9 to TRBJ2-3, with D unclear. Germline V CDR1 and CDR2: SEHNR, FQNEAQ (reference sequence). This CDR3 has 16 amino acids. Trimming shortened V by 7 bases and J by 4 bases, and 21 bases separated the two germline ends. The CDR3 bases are TGTGCCAGCACCACCCGACCCACCCAGGTCGCAGATACGCAGTATTTT. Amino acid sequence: CASTTRPTQVADTQYF.

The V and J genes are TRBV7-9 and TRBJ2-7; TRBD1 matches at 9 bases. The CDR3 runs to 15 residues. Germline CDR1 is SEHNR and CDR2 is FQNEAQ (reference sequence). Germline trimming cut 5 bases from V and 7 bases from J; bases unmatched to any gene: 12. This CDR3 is CASSPRGTGLTEQYF. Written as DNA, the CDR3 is TGTGCCAGCAGCCCCCGCGGGACAGGGTTGACGGAGCAGTACTTC.

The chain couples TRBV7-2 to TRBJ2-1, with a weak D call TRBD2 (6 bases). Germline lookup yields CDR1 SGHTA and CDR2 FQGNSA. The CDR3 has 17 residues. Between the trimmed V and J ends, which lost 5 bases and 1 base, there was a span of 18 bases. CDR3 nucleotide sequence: TGTGCCAGCAGCCCTTGGGCGGGGTTGGTTTCCTACAATGAGCAGTTCTTC. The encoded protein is CASSPWAGLVSYNEQFF.